Listed below are T cell receptor beta chains from one sample, sequenced in a study of blood T cell repertoires in COVID-19. The assay was immunoSEQ multiplex PCR, and TCRdb's table has in-frame clones only and misses some. The sample includes some 380,000 clones, 90% of them seen just once. Material: peripheral blood. These receptors came from a young man with active or convalescent COVID-19. Both conserved end residues are part of each CDR3. The D gene is left open where the match is weak. Only part of the rows carry a size: once, few, many, or a class if the clone is expanded.

.,TRBD1,TRBV19,TRBJ2-7,TGTGCCAGTAGTCCTACAGGGGTCATCTACGAGCAGTACTTC,CASSPTGVIYEQYF
.,.,TRBV6-5,TRBJ2-7,TGTGCCAGCAGTTACGGGGCCTTGACGCAGGAGTACTTC,CASSYGALTQEYF
once,TRBD1,TRBV5-5,TRBJ1-1,TGTGCCAGCAGCCGCGGACAGGGGGCCCCTATGAACACTGAAGCTTTCTTT,CASSRGQGAPMNTEAFF
.,TRBD2,TRBV27,TRBJ2-3,TGTGCCAGCAGTTCGGGACTAGCGAGGGGTGTCGATACGCAGTATTTT,CASSSGLARGVDTQYF
.,TRBD1,TRBV27,TRBJ2-2,TGTGCCAGCAGCCCGCGACAGGGGGCCGCCACCGGGGAGCTGTTTTTT,CASSPRQGAATGELFF
.,.,TRBV28,TRBJ2-1,TGTGCCAGCAGGAGGAGTAAAGTTTACAATGAGCAGTTCTTC,CASRRSKVYNEQFF
.,.,TRBV27,TRBJ1-2,TGTGCCAGCAGTTTGGAGCAGGGGCGTAACTATGGCTACACCTTC,CASSLEQGRNYGYTF
.,.,TRBV6-2/TRBV6-3,TRBJ1-3,TGTGCCAGCAGTTACTTGCCTGGCCTCTCTGGAAACACCATATATTTT,CASSYLPGLSGNTIYF
.,.,TRBV27,TRBJ1-5,TGTGCCAGCACCTCTTTGAGTGGGGGCCCCCAGCATTTT,CASTSLSGGPQHF
.,TRBD2,TRBV4-3,TRBJ2-2,TGCGCCAGCAGCCAAGACGTTAGCGGGGGGGCCGGGGAGCTGTTTTTT,CASSQDVSGGAGELFF
.,.,TRBV6-5,TRBJ2-2,TGTGCCAGCAGTTACTCGTTGAGGGGGGGCACCGGGGAGCTGTTTTTT,CASSYSLRGGTGELFF
.,TRBD2,TRBV2,TRBJ2-2,TGTGCCAGCAGTGATGGAAAACTAGCGGGAGATCACGGGGAGCTGTTTTTT,CASSDGKLAGDHGELFF
.,TRBD2,TRBV19,TRBJ2-3,TGTGCCAGTTACCCGAGACTAGCGGAAAGCACAGATACGCAGTATTTT,CASYPRLAESTDTQYF
.,TRBD2,TRBV6-5,TRBJ2-7,TGTGCCAGCAGCTCCGGGACTAGCGAACCCCAGTACTTC,CASSSGTSEPQYF
.,.,TRBV6-5,TRBJ2-1,TGTGCCAGCATACGGGGCTCCTACAATGAGCAGTTCTTC,CASIRGSYNEQFF
.,.,TRBV4-1,TRBJ2-7,TGCGCCAGCAGCCAAGTGATTCTTACGGGCGAGCAGTACTTC,CASSQVILTGEQYF
.,TRBD2,TRBV5-4,TRBJ2-7,TGTGCCAGCAGCTTTAATCGAGCGGGAGGCCTCTCGCGATCCTACGAGCAGTACTTC,CASSFNRAGGLSRSYEQYF
.,.,TRBV5-1,TRBJ2-5,TGCGCCAGCAGCTTGGAAGGCAGGGGCGTTTTCCAAGAGACCCAGTACTTC,CASSLEGRGVFQETQYF
.,.,TRBV3-1/TRBV3-2,TRBJ1-2,TGTGCCAGCAGCCAGCCGGGGGGGGGCTACACCTTC,CASSQPGGGYTF
.,.,TRBV21-1,TRBJ2-1,TGTGCCAGCAGCAAAGAGGGACAGGAGTACAATGAGCAGTTCTTC,CASSKEGQEYNEQFF
.,TRBD1,TRBV28,TRBJ1-2,TGTGCCAGCAGTGCCACCGGGACAGGGGGTTTGAATTCGCGTGGCTACACCTTC,CASSATGTGGLNSRGYTF
once,.,TRBV21-1,TRBJ1-5,TGTGCCAGCAGACCCACAGGGCATCAGCCCCAGCATTTT,CASRPTGHQPQHF
.,TRBD1,TRBV24-1,TRBJ1-5,TGTGCCACCAGTGAGGGACAGGGGTACAATCAGCCCCAGCATTTT,CATSEGQGYNQPQHF
.,.,TRBV6-2/TRBV6-3,TRBJ1-4,TGTGCCAGCAGTTACGCCTCCGGAACAGGTGGAAAACTGTTTTTT,CASSYASGTGGKLFF
.,TRBD2,TRBV4-1,TRBJ2-2,TGCGCCAGCAGCCTTACTAGCGGGGGGATCACCGGGGAGCTGTTTTTT,CASSLTSGGITGELFF
.,TRBD1,TRBV2,TRBJ1-1,TGTGCCAGCAGGGGACAGGGGGCGACTGAAGCTTTCTTT,CASRGQGATEAFF
.,.,TRBV2,TRBJ1-5,TGTGCCAGCAGCGGACAGAAGCATAGCAATCAGCCCCAGCATTTT,CASSGQKHSNQPQHF
.,TRBD1,TRBV27,TRBJ1-5,TGTGCCAGCAGTTTCTCATTCAGGGGGTACGATCAGCCCCAGCATTTT,CASSFSFRGYDQPQHF
.,TRBD1,TRBV9,TRBJ1-2,TGTGCCAGCAGCGTAGCTGGACAGGGGGCCCTTTACACCTTC,CASSVAGQGALYTF
few,.,TRBV6-5,TRBJ1-5,TGTGCCAGCAGTTCCCGGACACAGACAAAAAATCAGCCCCAGCATTTT,CASSSRTQTKNQPQHF
.,TRBD1,TRBV19,TRBJ2-6,TGTGCCAGTAGCGAACCGGGACAGCGACCTTCTGGGGCCAACGTCCTGACTTTC,CASSEPGQRPSGANVLTF
once,.,TRBV28,TRBJ1-5,TGTGCCAGCGGTGAGGTCCATAACAATCAGCCCCAGCATTTT,CASGEVHNNQPQHF
.,.,TRBV5-1,TRBJ1-3,TGCGCCAGCAGCTTGGCCGGGGGGAGGTCTGGAAACACCATATATTTT,CASSLAGGRSGNTIYF
.,.,TRBV11-2,TRBJ1-5,TGTGCCAGCAGCCCAGACAGGTATAGCAATCAGCCCCAGCATTTT,CASSPDRYSNQPQHF
.,TRBD1,TRBV6-6,TRBJ1-2,TGTGCCAGCAGTCGTACCCCCTCTCCTAACCGGGACAGGGGATCTCTAGGCTACACCTTC,CASSRTPSPNRDRGSLGYTF
.,TRBD2,TRBV7-9,TRBJ2-3,TGTGCCAGCAGCTCCCCAAGGACTAGCGGGGGGCCCACAGATACGCAGTATTTT,CASSSPRTSGGPTDTQYF
.,TRBD2,TRBV4-1,TRBJ2-1,TGCGGAGGACTAGCGGGAGGGAACTACAATGAGCAGTTCTTC,CGGLAGGNYNEQFF
.,TRBD1,TRBV18,TRBJ1-5,TGTGCCAGCTCAACGACAGGGGCCACCCAGTATAGCAATCAGCCCCAGCATTTT,CASSTTGATQYSNQPQHF
.,.,TRBV18,TRBJ2-5,TGTGCCAGCTCACCGGGACTGGGGCAAGAGACCCAGTACTTC,CASSPGLGQETQYF
.,.,TRBV5-1,TRBJ1-1,TGCGCCAGCAGCTTGGTGTTAAACACTGAAGCTTTCTTT,CASSLVLNTEAFF
.,TRBD2,TRBV19,TRBJ2-1,TGTGCCAGTACCCCCCGGGGGAGCGGGGGCCACTCCTACAATGAGCAGTTCTTC,CASTPRGSGGHSYNEQFF
once,TRBD1,TRBV2,TRBJ2-1,TGTGCCAGCAGGAAGACAGGGGATTCGTTAGAGTTCTTC,CASRKTGDSLEFF
.,TRBD2,TRBV19,TRBJ2-7,TGTGCCAGTAGTATTTTTGCGCCGGGACTAGCGGACTCCTACGAGCAGTACTTC,CASSIFAPGLADSYEQYF
.,.,TRBV19,TRBJ2-7,TGTGCCAGTAGTTTGGCGGCCTCCTACGAGCAGTACTTC,CASSLAASYEQYF
.,.,TRBV5-6,TRBJ1-5,TGTGCCAGCAGCCAACGGTGGAATCAGCCCCAGCATTTT,CASSQRWNQPQHF
.,TRBD1,TRBV25-1,TRBJ1-2,TGTGCCAGCAGTTTAACGATAGGGGGCCCGGACTATGGCTACACCTTC,CASSLTIGGPDYGYTF
.,TRBD2,TRBV28,TRBJ2-1,TGTGCCAGCAGTTTGGCTAGCGGGGGGTACTCCTACAATGAGCAGTTCTTC,CASSLASGGYSYNEQFF
.,.,TRBV27,TRBJ1-4,TGTGCCAGCAGTTTTGGAGGGTCGGGCGAAAAACTGTTTTTT,CASSFGGSGEKLFF
once,.,TRBV6-2/TRBV6-3,TRBJ2-1,TGTGCCAGCAGTTATAACAACTACAATGAGCAGTTCTTC,CASSYNNYNEQFF
.,TRBD1,TRBV9,TRBJ2-1,TGTGCCAGCAGCGTAGAGCGGGGACAGGGGACCCACAATGAGCAGTTCTTC,CASSVERGQGTHNEQFF
.,TRBD2,TRBV24-1,TRBJ2-1,TGTGCCACCAGCGACATAACGGGAGGAAGCTCCTACAATGAGCAGTTCTTC,CATSDITGGSSYNEQFF
.,.,TRBV11-2,TRBJ2-7,TGTGCCAGCAGCGCCGTGACAAGGCCCTACGAGCAGTACTTC,CASSAVTRPYEQYF
.,.,TRBV7-9,TRBJ1-2,TGTGCCAGCAGCCTCGGTCATAACTATGGCTACACCTTC,CASSLGHNYGYTF
.,.,TRBV28,TRBJ2-7,TGTGCCAGCAGTACTAGGCGTTTGGGCTCCTACGAGCAGTACTTC,CASSTRRLGSYEQYF